Below, one T cell receptor beta chain is given with its context. This specimen belongs to a study of T-cell memory formation after mild COVID-19. TCRdb reanalysed the 5' RACE reads using MiXCR and keeps one entry per CDR3 protein. Here the sample spans almost 250,000 distinct CDR3 sequences, approximately 15% being singletons. This receptor was obtained from an adult woman who had mild COVID-19 (a few samples of this study predate the infection). Cell type and time point are not known. The material sequenced was PBMCs or a T cell subset sorted from them (not recorded which).

The CDR3 reads CASSGQGRNTEAFF. DNA of the CDR3: TGTGCCAGCTCGGGGCAGGGGAGGAACACTGAAGCTTTCTTT. The chain has TRBV6-2 or TRBV6-3 and TRBJ1-1, with a weak D call TRBD1 (6 bases). Looked up from germline, CDR1 is MNHEY and CDR2 is SVGEGT. The V end lost 8 bases, the J end lost 1 base, and 14 bases lay between the germline ends. The CDR3 sequence is 14 residues long.